This T cell receptor beta chain appears in the sequencing data of a study of cytomegalovirus exposure and HLA in healthy donors. Study observations and caveats: The study listed some 160 cytomegalovirus-associated TCR beta chains. A few CMV-associated chains were confirmed in vitro to be specific for CMV antigens. Most sequenced TCRs were rare (though some public TCRs occurred in many donors).

Turning to this clone: Antigen unknown.

The donors formed part of the roughly 120-subject validation cohort, distinct from the approximately 670-subject first cohort. Germline V CDR1 and CDR2: MNHEY, SVGAGI. The CDR3 has 12 amino acids. V lost 2 bases and J 4 bases, leaving 6 bases between the germline ends. Profiled with immunoSEQ multiplex PCR; TCRdb holds only in-frame clones, not every one. This sample has about 200,000 clones, with approximately 87% found just once. The TCR originated in a young woman in good health and CMV-seronegative. The chain uses TRBV6-5 and TRBJ2-7, with D possibly matching TRBD1 (5 bases). Sequencing was carried out using PBMCs. CDR3 DNA sequence: TGTGCCAGCAGTTACCAGGGATACGAGCAGTACTTC. Protein sequence: CASSYQGYEQYF.